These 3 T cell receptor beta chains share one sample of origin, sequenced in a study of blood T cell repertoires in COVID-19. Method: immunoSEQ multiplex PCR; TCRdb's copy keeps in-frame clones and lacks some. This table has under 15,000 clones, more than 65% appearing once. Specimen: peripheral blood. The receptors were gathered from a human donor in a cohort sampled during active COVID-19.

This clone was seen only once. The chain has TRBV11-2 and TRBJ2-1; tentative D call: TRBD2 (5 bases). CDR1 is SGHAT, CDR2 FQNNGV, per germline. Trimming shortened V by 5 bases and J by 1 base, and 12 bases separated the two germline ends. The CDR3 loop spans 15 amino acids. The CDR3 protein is CASSPQLVSYNEQFF. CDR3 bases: TGTGCCAGCAGCCCCCAACTAGTTTCCTACAATGAGCAGTTCTTC.

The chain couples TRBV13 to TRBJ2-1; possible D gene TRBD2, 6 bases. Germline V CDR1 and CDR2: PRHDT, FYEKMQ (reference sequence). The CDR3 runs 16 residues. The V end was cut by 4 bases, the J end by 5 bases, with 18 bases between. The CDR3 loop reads CASSSHTGETHNEQFF. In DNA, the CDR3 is TGTGCCAGCAGCTCACATACGGGGGAGACACACAATGAGCAGTTCTTC.

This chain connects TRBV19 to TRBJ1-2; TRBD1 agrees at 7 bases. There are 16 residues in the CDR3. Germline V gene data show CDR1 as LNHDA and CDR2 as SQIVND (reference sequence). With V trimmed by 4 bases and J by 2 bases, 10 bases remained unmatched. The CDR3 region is CASSNWDSLQNYGYTF. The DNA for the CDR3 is TGTGCCAGTAGTAACTGGGACAGCCTTCAAAACTATGGCTACACCTTC.